Sequencing of this TCR beta chain was carried out in a study of CD8 T cells in Susac syndrome. CD8+ and CD4+ T cells from blood underwent TCR beta sequencing. Random hexamers were used to reverse transcribe an amount of roughly 0.45 to 1 ug RNA. Via MiXCR, TCRdb re-called the immunoSEQ multiplex PCR reads, giving one row per CDR3 protein. The sample contains under 200,000 distinct CDR3 sequences, 85% to 95% of which appear only once. The origin of this receptor is a human donor with multiple sclerosis. The specimen was CD8+ T cells from PBMCs.

The CDR3 protein is CASSLATEYNEQFF. The CDR3 bases are TGTGCCAGCAGTTTGGCGACAGAGTACAATGAGCAGTTCTTC. The chain combines TRBV27 with TRBJ2-1, with D maybe TRBD1 (5 bases). The V end lost 3 bases, the J end lost 4 bases, and 10 bases lay between the germline ends. Germline V gene lookup returns CDR1 MNHEY and CDR2 SMNVEV (reference sequence). This CDR3 comprises 14 residues.